These 32 T cell receptor beta chains originate from one sample sequenced in a study of monozygotic twins with inflammatory bowel disease. After re-calling the 5' RACE reads, TCRdb lists one entry per CDR3 protein, DNA absent. Found here are about 450,000 distinct CDR3 sequences; the top ten clones hold roughly 2.2%. Sequencing was performed on blood. The receptors derive from a human donor with ulcerative colitis or Crohn's disease, or a healthy co-twin of an affected twin (not recorded which).

This chain uses TRBV11-2 with TRBJ2-1; TCRdb calls TRBD1, which cannot be checked without DNA. The CDR3 covers 17 residues. Germline V gene data show CDR1 as SGHAT and CDR2 as FQNNGV. CDR3 region: CASSLGYGQRGDNEQFF.

The chain joins TRBV6-1 to TRBJ1-5. CDR1 is MNHNS, CDR2 SASEGT, per germline. The CDR3 is 14 residues long. The CDR3 is CASRAQSSNQPQHF.

The chain joins TRBV20-1 to TRBJ2-7; TCRdb returns TRBD1, unconfirmable since there is no DNA. Germline values: CDR1 DFQATT, CDR2 SNEGSKA (reference sequence). CDR3 length equals 15 residues. This CDR3 is CSARDSSTGSHEQYF.

The chain is built from TRBV7-2 and TRBJ1-2; absent DNA, TCRdb's TRBD1 call cannot be checked. The CDR3 spans 11 residues. CDR1 is SGHTA and CDR2 is FQGNSA in the germline V gene. CDR3 residues: CASSFGGGYTF. Based on the CDR3 plus reference TRBV7-2 and TRBJ1-2, the full variable domain is GAGVSQSPSNKVTEKGKDVELRCDPISGHTALYWYRQSLGQGLEFLIYFQGNSAPDKSGLPSDRFSAERTGGSVSTLTIQRTQQEDSAVYLCASSFGGGYTFGSGTRLTVV.

The V and J genes are TRBV5-6 and TRBJ2-5; without DNA, the TCRdb call of TRBD1 cannot be checked. The CDR3 runs to 14 residues. Germline V gives CDR1 SGHDT, CDR2 YYEEEE. The CDR3 loop is CASSLRSRGETQYF.

The rearrangement links TRBV11-3 to TRBJ2-2; the D call from TCRdb, TRBD1, cannot be confirmed without DNA. Germline values: CDR1 SGHNT, CDR2 YENEEA. The CDR3 contains 15 residues. The CDR3 is CASSEGSTNTGELFF.

The chain is built from TRBV20-1 and TRBJ2-3. CDR3 length equals 14 residues. Germline assignment: CDR1 DFQATT and CDR2 SNEGSKA (reference sequence). CDR3 sequence reads: CSARQALRPDTQYF.

J is TRBJ2-2 and V is TRBV7-2. The CDR3 has 13 residues. Germline V gives CDR1 SGHTA, CDR2 FQGNSA. The CDR3 region is CASSFAGSGELFF.

The J gene is TRBJ2-2, the V gene TRBV7-2. This CDR3 is built from 14 residues. Germline assignment: CDR1 SGHTA and CDR2 FQGNSA. The CDR3 region is CASSLFLYGGELFF.

The CDR3 protein is CASGRQTTLYGYTF. The J gene is TRBJ1-2, the V gene TRBV2; TCRdb indicates TRBD1, and absent DNA this call remains unverified. The CDR3 sequence is 14 residues long. The germline CDR1 and CDR2 sequences are SNHLY and FYNNEI.

The V and J genes are TRBV7-2 and TRBJ1-1. This CDR3 region has 13 residues. Germline values: CDR1 SGHTA, CDR2 FQGNSA. The CDR3 loop is CASSPRQVTEAFF.

The chain recombines TRBV20-1 with TRBJ2-3; no DNA is available, so the TRBD2 call from TCRdb remains unchecked. This CDR3 is 15 amino acids long. Germline CDR1 reads DFQATT; CDR2 reads SNEGSKA (reference sequence). CDR3 loop: CSARTSYSSTDTQYF.

The V call is TRBV28, the J call TRBJ2-3; TCRdb gives TRBD1 as the D gene, but with no DNA this cannot be confirmed. Germline-derived CDR1 and CDR2 are MDHEN and SYDVKM. The CDR3 consists of 16 residues. The CDR3 sequence is CASSLSSGQMAETQYF.

V is TRBV20-1 and J is TRBJ2-7; the TRBD2 assignment by TCRdb is unverifiable without DNA. Germline V gene lookup returns CDR1 DFQATT and CDR2 SNEGSKA (reference sequence). The CDR3 runs to 14 residues. CDR3 amino acids: CSARARTSGYEQYF.

This chain joins TRBV20-1 and TRBJ1-1. The CDR3 runs to 12 residues. The germline V gene has CDR1 DFQATT and CDR2 SNEGSKA (reference sequence). CDR3: CSARDPNTEAFF.

The chain employs TRBV11-2 and TRBJ2-1; lacking DNA, the TRBD1 call made by TCRdb goes unchecked. The CDR3 is made up of 14 amino acids. The V gene's germline CDR1 is SGHAT and CDR2 FQNNGV. The CDR3 spells CASSIGQVNNEQFF.

The chain uses TRBV18 and TRBJ1-4; absent DNA, TCRdb's TRBD1 call cannot be checked. The CDR3 sequence is 19 residues long. The germline gives CDR1 KGHSH, CDR2 LQKENI. This CDR3 reads CASSEGDRVNPATNEKLFF.

This chain joins TRBV30 and TRBJ2-7; TCRdb gives TRBD1 as the D gene, but with no DNA this cannot be confirmed. There are 19 residues in the CDR3. Germline-derived CDR1 and CDR2 are GTSNPN and SVGIG (reference sequence). This CDR3 is CAWSRYPGPRQVIPYEQYF.

The genes are TRBV7-3 and TRBJ2-7; the TCRdb call, TRBD2, lacks DNA for checking. The CDR3 is 14 residues long. Germline CDR1 is SGHTA and CDR2 is FQGTGA. The CDR3 loop is CASSITGTSSEQYF.

J is TRBJ2-7 and V is TRBV7-3; the D call from TCRdb, TRBD2, cannot be confirmed without DNA. Looked up from germline, CDR1 is SGHTA and CDR2 is FQGTGA. This CDR3 region has 13 residues. The CDR3 here is CASSLLAGAEQYF. Filled out from reference TRBV7-3 and TRBJ2-7, the complete variable domain reads GAGVSQTPSNKVTEKGKYVELRCDPISGHTALYWYRQSLGQGPEFLIYFQGTGAADDSGLPNDRFFAVRPEGSVSTLKIQRTERGDSAVYLCASSLLAGAEQYFGPGTRLTVT.

The chain recombines TRBV7-3 with TRBJ2-2; as DNA is missing, the TRBD2 call by TCRdb cannot be tested. CDR1 is SGHTA and CDR2 is FQGTGA in the germline V gene. This CDR3 contains 17 residues. CDR3: CASSTVAGGPDTGELFF.

The V call is TRBV20-1, the J call TRBJ2-5; the D gene TCRdb calls, TRBD1, cannot be checked with no DNA. Germline lookup yields CDR1 DFQATT and CDR2 SNEGSKA (reference sequence). This CDR3 spans 13 amino acids. The CDR3 protein is CSASGDRQETQYF.

This chain links TRBV27 with TRBJ2-3; TCRdb calls TRBD2, which cannot be checked without DNA. The length of the CDR3 is 16 residues. CDR1 and CDR2 from the germline V gene are MNHEY and SMNVEV (reference sequence). Here the CDR3 reads CASSLLAVAGVDTQYF.

The rearrangement links TRBV12-3 or TRBV12-4 to TRBJ2-7. The CDR3 is 14 residues long. The CDR3 loop is CASTLQSTSYEQYF.

V usage is TRBV7-8 and J usage is TRBJ2-3; the TCRdb call, TRBD2, lacks DNA for checking. From germline, CDR1 is SGHVS and CDR2 FQNEAQ. The CDR3 is 17 residues long. CDR3: CASSSGLAGGVTDTQYF. Based on the CDR3 plus reference TRBV7-8 and TRBJ2-3, the full variable domain is GAGVSQSPRYKVAKRGQDVALRCDPISGHVSLFWYQQALGQGPEFLTYFQNEAQLDKSGLPSDRFFAERPEGSVSTLKIQRTQQEDSAVYLCASSSGLAGGVTDTQYFGPGTRLTVL.

The chain combines TRBV20-1 with TRBJ2-2. The CDR3 spans 16 residues. Germline V CDR1 and CDR2: DFQATT, SNEGSKA (reference sequence). The CDR3 is CSAPFSKTGNTGELFF.

This sequence joins TRBV4-3 and TRBJ2-1. Germline CDR1 is LGHNA and CDR2 is YSLEER. CDR3 length: 13 amino acids. This CDR3 is CASSQERAGEQFF.

The V gene is TRBV5-5, the J gene TRBJ2-7; absent DNA, TCRdb's TRBD1 call cannot be checked. Germline CDR1 SGHKS, CDR2 YYEKEE (reference sequence). CDR3 length: 14 residues. CDR3 region: CASSWTGTDYEQYF.

The chain carries TRBV10-3 and TRBJ1-1. Germline V lookup: CDR1 ENHRY, CDR2 SYGVKD. The CDR3 covers 16 residues. The CDR3: CAISEGWGLSATEAFF.

This sequence joins TRBV6-1 and TRBJ2-1; TCRdb designates TRBD2, a call that cannot be tested without DNA. Germline CDR1 and CDR2: MNHNS and SASEGT. The CDR3 has 15 residues. CDR3 residues: CASSPWSGDYNEQFF.

The gene calls are TRBV10-3 and TRBJ2-2; TCRdb lists TRBD1, though no DNA is available to test this call. The CDR3 spans 15 residues. Per germline, CDR1 ENHRY and CDR2 SYGVKD. CDR3 sequence: CAISDKGAIAGELFF.

The CDR3 reads CASSFAGQGDNEQFF. The gene calls are TRBV12-3 or TRBV12-4 and TRBJ2-1; the TRBD1 assignment by TCRdb is unverifiable without DNA. CDR3 length equals 15 residues.